The 20 T cell receptor beta chains listed next were all sequenced from one sample in a study of blood T cell repertoires in COVID-19. The protocol was immunoSEQ multiplex PCR, while the TCRdb copy is restricted to in-frame clones and leaves out a portion. Of some 530,000 clones in the sample, approximately 85% were seen once. Sample: peripheral blood. Receptors originate from a human donor in a cohort sampled during active COVID-19.

CDR3 in amino acids: CASSYGRGYTEAFF. In nucleotides, the CDR3 is TGTGCCAGCAGTTACGGCCGGGGTTACACTGAAGCTTTCTTT. This chain connects TRBV3-1 (or the pseudogene TRBV3-2) to TRBJ1-1; D unclear. There are 14 residues in the CDR3. The germline CDR1 and CDR2 sequences are LGHDT and YNNKEL (reference sequence). Trimming pared 6 bases from V and 3 bases from J, leaving 14 bases between.

The genes are TRBV5-4 and TRBJ2-1; TRBD2 agrees at 7 bases. The V and J ends lost 6 bases and 9 bases, in that order; junction bases with no gene match: 24. The CDR3 totals 18 residues. In germline, CDR1 is SGHNT, CDR2 YYREEE (reference sequence). CDR3 coding DNA: TGTGCCAGCACCCTTGGAGTTCTAAGGTCTAGCGGAGCCGGTGAGCAGTTCTTC. This gives the protein CASTLGVLRSSGAGEQFF.

There are a few counts of this clone. The chain carries TRBV29-1 and TRBJ1-1; D remains ambiguous. This CDR3 has 13 residues. Germline V lookup: CDR1 SQVTM, CDR2 ANQGSEA. Trimming removed 7 bases at V and 0 bases at J, with 12 bases between. The CDR3 DNA sequence: TGCAGCGCGGCTAGGACTATGAACACTGAAGCTTTCTTT. Translated: CSAARTMNTEAFF.

The CDR3 nucleotides read TGTGCCAGTAGAACCGGAGGACAGGGTGTTCGCACCTTC. Protein sequence: CASRTGGQGVRTF. The chain links TRBV19 to TRBJ1-2, with 8 bases identical to TRBD1. CDR1 is LNHDA and CDR2 is SQIVND in the germline V gene (reference sequence). This CDR3 contains 13 residues. V trimming: 6 bases; J trimming: 13 bases; junction bases outside the gene matches: 13.

The chain links TRBV5-4 to TRBJ2-7; 9 nucleotides agree with TRBD1. The CDR3 has 16 amino acids. Germline V gives CDR1 SGHNT, CDR2 YYREEE (reference sequence). Trimming removed 1 base from V and 5 bases from J; junction bases left unmatched: 10. The CDR3 loop reads CASSLIPDRGRDEQYF. For the CDR3, the DNA is TGTGCCAGCAGCTTGATTCCGGACAGGGGTCGGGACGAGCAGTACTTC.

V is TRBV4-1 and J is TRBJ2-1; 11 nucleotides align to TRBD2. Germline V lookup: CDR1 MGHRA, CDR2 YSYEKL. This CDR3 has 14 residues. After removal of 6 bases from V and 8 bases from J, the junction contained 6 bases not matched to a gene. CDR3 protein: CASSLLAGDDEQFF. CDR3 nucleotide sequence: TGCGCCAGCAGTTTACTAGCGGGAGACGATGAGCAGTTCTTC.

The V call is TRBV3-1 (or the pseudogene TRBV3-2), the J call TRBJ2-3; 9 bases agree with TRBD2. The V and J ends lost 2 bases and 2 bases, in that order; junction bases with no gene match: 14. Germline values: CDR1 LGHDT, CDR2 YNNKEL (reference sequence). This CDR3 contains 19 residues. The CDR3, as DNA: TGTGCCAGCAGCCAACTTCGAGCCAGCGGGAGGCCCTACACAGATACGCAGTATTTT. Protein: CASSQLRASGRPYTDTQYF.

In the case of this clone: Other DNA sequences from this sample encode an identical CDR3 as well. CDR3 residues: CASSFSVYEQYF. The CDR3 DNA follows: TGTGCCAGCAGTTTCAGCGTCTACGAGCAGTACTTC. This chain links TRBV28 with TRBJ2-7; no firm D call. The CDR3 totals 12 residues. Per germline, CDR1 MDHEN and CDR2 SYDVKM. Trimming left V 3 bases short and J 3 bases short, with 6 bases between.

The chain combines TRBV11-2 with TRBJ2-1, with TRBD2 matching 8 bases. Germline loops: CDR1 SGHAT, CDR2 FQNNGV. Trimming cost V 4 bases and J 2 bases; bases outside gene matches: 10. The CDR3 runs 17 residues. The CDR3 DNA sequence: TGTGCCAGCAGCTATACTAGCGGCCCACTTACCTACAATGAGCAGTTCTTC. This gives the protein CASSYTSGPLTYNEQFF.

The chain joins TRBV5-4 to TRBJ2-2; possibly TRBD1 for D (6 bases). With 0 bases removed from V and 4 bases from J, the gap between germline ends came to 7 bases. Germline assignment: CDR1 SGHNT and CDR2 YYREEE (reference sequence). This CDR3 spans 14 amino acids. The CDR3 DNA follows: TGTGCCAGCAGCTTGGCAGGGGCCACCGGGGAGCTGTTTTTT. It specifies CASSLAGATGELFF. Complete variable domain (other parts from reference TRBV5-4 and TRBJ2-2): ETGVTQSPTHLIKTRGQQVTLRCSSQSGHNTVSWYQQALGQGPQFIFQYYREEENGRGNFPPRFSGLQFPNYSSELNVNALELDDSALYLCASSLAGATGELFFGEGSRLTVL.

V and J are TRBV5-4 and TRBJ1-2, with D perhaps TRBD1 (6 bases). V lost 3 bases, J lost 3 bases, and 18 bases lay in between. Germline V gene data show CDR1 as SGHNT and CDR2 as YYREEE (reference sequence). The CDR3 length is 16 residues. This CDR3 is CASSSQLLSGDYGYTF. The CDR3 nucleotides are TGTGCCAGCAGCTCACAACTCCTATCAGGGGACTATGGCTACACCTTC.

This clone was seen repeatedly, ten times or more. The chain recombines TRBV27 with TRBJ2-2; 8 bases align to TRBD1. This CDR3 contains 17 residues. V shed 2 bases and J 9 bases; nucleotides not matched to a gene: 14. Germline assignment: CDR1 MNHEY and CDR2 SMNVEV (reference sequence). CDR3 region: CASSLLPQGARLRELFF. The CDR3 DNA reads as TGTGCCAGCAGTTTACTACCCCAGGGGGCACGTCTCCGGGAGCTGTTTTTT.

This clone was counted only a few times. The gene calls are TRBV19 and TRBJ1-2, with TRBD1 matching over 7 bases. The germline gives CDR1 LNHDA, CDR2 SQIVND (reference sequence). The CDR3 has 14 amino acids. V shed 1 base and J 4 bases; nucleotides not matched to a gene: 3. Written as DNA, the CDR3 is TGTGCCAGTAGTATAGGCGGGACAGCCTATGGCTACACCTTC. It yields the protein CASSIGGTAYGYTF.

This chain joins TRBV16 and TRBJ2-7; D unresolved. Deletions cut 4 bases from V and 5 bases from J, with 9 bases between. The CDR3 length is 12 residues. CDR1 and CDR2 (germline): KGHSY, FQNENV. CDR3 amino acids: CASSPLSHEQYF. The CDR3 region has the DNA TGTGCCAGCAGCCCCCTGAGTCACGAGCAGTACTTC.

This sequence joins TRBV19 and TRBJ2-3; 8 nucleotides line up with TRBD2. This CDR3 has 15 amino acids. Per the germline V gene, CDR1 is LNHDA and CDR2 is SQIVND (reference sequence). V dropped 6 bases and J dropped 4; count of bases not matched to a gene: 9. The CDR3 sequence is CASRRAGEGADTQYF. The CDR3 coding sequence is TGTGCCAGTAGGAGAGCGGGAGAGGGGGCAGATACGCAGTATTTT.

The chain has TRBV21-1 and TRBJ2-3; TRBD2 reflects the table's D call only, with no check against the DNA. TRBV21-1 is a listed pseudogene. This CDR3 region has 15 residues. CDR3 protein: CASSNRASSTDTQYF. CDR3 nucleotide sequence: TGTGCCAGCAGCAACAGAGCGTCTAGCACAGATACGCAGTATTTT.

A single count supports this clone. This sequence joins TRBV7-2 and TRBJ1-1; D not resolved. Germline V gene lookup returns CDR1 SGHTA and CDR2 FQGNSA. V was shortened by 5 bases and J by 5 bases, with 12 bases between the two germline ends. The CDR3 runs 13 residues. CDR3 nucleotide sequence: TGTGCCAGCAGCCGAGAGGTTGGAACTGAAGCTTTCTTT. Its protein product is CASSREVGTEAFF.

The gene calls are TRBV5-4 and TRBJ2-3; TRBD1 aligns across 8 bases. With 3 bases clipped from V and 3 bases from J, the junction kept 6 bases outside the gene matches. The CDR3 has 15 residues. The germline CDR1 and CDR2 sequences are SGHNT and YYREEE (reference sequence). The chain's CDR3 is CASSSGGASTDTQYF. The CDR3 nucleotides are TGTGCCAGCAGCTCAGGGGGCGCGTCGACAGATACGCAGTATTTT.

This sequence joins TRBV19 and TRBJ2-6; D remains unclear. V was clipped by 8 bases and J by 4 bases, with 15 bases between them. The CDR3 loop spans 15 amino acids. CDR1 and CDR2 from the germline V gene are LNHDA and SQIVND (reference sequence). CDR3 bases: TGTGCCAGTCTAAACCGACACCAGGGGGCCAACGTCCTGACTTTC. Protein sequence: CASLNRHQGANVLTF.

The chain recombines TRBV30 with TRBJ2-1; TRBD1 is a possible D gene (6 bases). V lost 0 bases and J 6 bases, leaving 9 bases between the germline ends. The CDR3 runs to 13 residues. Germline CDR1 GTSNPN, CDR2 SVGIG (reference sequence). The CDR3 is CAWSVPGVNEQFF. For the CDR3, the DNA is TGTGCCTGGAGTGTACCAGGGGTCAATGAGCAGTTCTTC.